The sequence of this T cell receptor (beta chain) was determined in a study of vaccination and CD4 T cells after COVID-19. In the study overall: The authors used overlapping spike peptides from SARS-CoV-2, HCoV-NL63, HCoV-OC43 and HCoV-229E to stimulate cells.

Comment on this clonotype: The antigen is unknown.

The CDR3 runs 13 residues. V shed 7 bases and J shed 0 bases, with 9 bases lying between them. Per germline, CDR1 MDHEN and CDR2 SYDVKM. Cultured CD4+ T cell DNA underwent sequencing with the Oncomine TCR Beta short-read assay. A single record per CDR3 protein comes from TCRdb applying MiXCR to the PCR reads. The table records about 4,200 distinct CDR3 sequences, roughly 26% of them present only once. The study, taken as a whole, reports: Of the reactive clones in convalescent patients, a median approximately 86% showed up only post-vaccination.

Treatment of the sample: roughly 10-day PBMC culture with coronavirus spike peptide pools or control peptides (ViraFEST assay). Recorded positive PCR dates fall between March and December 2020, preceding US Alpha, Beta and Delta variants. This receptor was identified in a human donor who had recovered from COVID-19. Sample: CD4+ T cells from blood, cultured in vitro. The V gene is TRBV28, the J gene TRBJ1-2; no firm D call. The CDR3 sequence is CASTDGTNYGYTF. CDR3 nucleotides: TGTGCCAGCACGGATGGAACTAACTATGGCTACACCTTC.